The 20 T cell receptor beta chains below were found in one sample sequenced in a study of long-term antiretroviral therapy in people with HIV (dated by TCRdb to 2022 to 2024). Sequencing of the TRB variable region was done with the immunoSEQ hsTCRB v3.0 assay at survey level resolution. Imported from immuneACCESS, the table was reduced by TCRdb to in-frame sequences with V and J called. These copies leave out some clones; in studies compared against another copy, an unresolved V gene accounts for under half, and the cause of the remainder is not known. In all, the sample holds more than 15,000 clones, and around four fifths of those were seen once. The ten largest account for 9% to 10% of the sample. The input for sequencing was unsorted PBMCs, taken 0.3 years after starting antiretroviral therapy. The receptors were gathered from a man younger than 35 with HIV.

This chain uses TRBV6-6 with TRBJ1-5, with a tentative D call TRBD1 (6 bases). V was pared by 7 bases and J by 2 bases, with 15 bases between. Germline V gene sequence: CDR1 MNHNY, CDR2 SVGAGI (reference sequence). The CDR3 contains 15 residues. CDR3 DNA sequence: TGTGCCAGCACTATCAGGGGATCGGGCAATCAGCCCCAGCATTTT. Translated: CASTIRGSGNQPQHF.

This clone was picked up a small number of times. The gene calls are TRBV11-2 and TRBJ1-2; D remains unclear. Germline V gene data show CDR1 as SGHAT and CDR2 as FQNNGV. The CDR3 runs 14 residues. V lost 1 base and J lost 0, with 6 bases in between. In DNA form, the CDR3 reads TGTGCCAGCAGCTTAGGGGCCCCTAACTATGGCTACACCTTC. Protein product: CASSLGAPNYGYTF.

V is TRBV2 and J is TRBJ1-1; a possible D gene is TRBD1 (6 bases). Germline loops: CDR1 SNHLY, CDR2 FYNNEI. Trimming cost V 8 bases and J 6 bases, with 13 bases left between them. The CDR3 has 12 amino acids. The CDR3 coding sequence is TGTGCCAGCGTGGCGCGGGGGCCTGAAGCTTTCTTT. Protein sequence: CASVARGPEAFF.

CDR3 in amino acids: CASSESWTGANYGYTF. The CDR3, as DNA: TGCGCCAGCAGTGAGTCGTGGACAGGGGCTAACTATGGCTACACCTTC. The chain recombines TRBV10-2 with TRBJ1-2; TRBD1 matches at 9 bases. Germline V CDR1 and CDR2: WSHSY, SAAADI. Trimming removed 0 bases from V and 0 bases from J; junction bases left unmatched: 2. This CDR3 is built from 16 residues.

The chain joins TRBV9 to TRBJ2-1; TRBD2 agrees at 10 bases. V gave up 1 base and J gave up 3 bases; unmatched junction bases: 1. There are 15 residues in the CDR3. CDR1 is SGDLS, CDR2 YYNGEE, per germline. CDR3 coding DNA: TGTGCCAGCAGCGTACTAGCGGGGGACTACAATGAGCAGTTCTTC. Amino acids: CASSVLAGDYNEQFF.

The V gene is TRBV25-1, the J gene TRBJ1-1; D gene ambiguous. CDR1 MGHDK and CDR2 SYGVNS come from the germline V gene. The germline V and J ends were trimmed by 2 bases and 0 bases, with 1 base remaining between them. The CDR3 sequence is 12 residues long. Written as DNA, the CDR3 is TGTGCCAGCAGTGAAGTGAACACTGAAGCTTTCTTT. Its translation: CASSEVNTEAFF.

In this sample, this clone turned up once. This chain joins TRBV6-1 and TRBJ2-6; D not certain. The CDR3 totals 15 residues. Trimming took 5 bases from V and 2 from J, leaving 10 bases between them. CDR1 and CDR2 from the germline V gene are MNHNS and SASEGT. The CDR3, as DNA: TGTGCCAGCAGTCCCCTGCAGGCTGGGGCCAACGTCCTGACTTTC. Translation gives CASSPLQAGANVLTF.

This clone is classed as medium-sized. The CDR3 sequence: CASSHRGANVLTF. The DNA of the CDR3 is TGTGCCAGCAGTCATCGGGGGGCCAACGTCCTGACTTTC. The chain has TRBV28 and TRBJ2-6; D is ambiguous. V lost 5 bases and J lost 4, with 6 bases in between. Looked up from germline, CDR1 is MDHEN and CDR2 is SYDVKM. This CDR3 has 13 residues.

The J gene is TRBJ2-5, the V gene TRBV2; TRBD1 matches at 9 bases. CDR1 and CDR2 (germline): SNHLY, FYNNEI. There are 13 residues in the CDR3. The J segment lost 5 bases and the V segment lost 7 bases, leaving 5 bases of the junction unmatched. The CDR3 region has the DNA TGTGCCAGCATTCCCGGGACAGGGGAGACCCAGTACTTC. As protein: CASIPGTGETQYF.

This sequence joins TRBV30 and TRBJ2-7; possible D gene TRBD2, 6 bases. CDR3 size: 12 residues. Trimming cost V 2 bases and J 6 bases, with 11 bases left between them. Germline values: CDR1 GTSNPN, CDR2 SVGIG (reference sequence). DNA of the CDR3: TGTGCCTGGAGTAGGGTCGGGAGCGAGCAGTACTTC. Translation: CAWSRVGSEQYF.

The chain has TRBV9 and TRBJ2-1; 13 bases are shared with TRBD2. The germline CDR1 and CDR2 sequences are SGDLS and YYNGEE. V shed 7 bases, J shed 9 bases, and the junction held 7 bases outside the gene matches. The CDR3 totals 14 residues. The CDR3 region has the DNA TGTGCCAGCGGTGGACTAGCGGGGGTCGGTGAGCAGTTCTTC. This translates into CASGGLAGVGEQFF.

J is TRBJ2-5 and V is TRBV28, with TRBD2 matching 8 bases. Germline V gene lookup returns CDR1 MDHEN and CDR2 SYDVKM. V lost 4 bases and J lost 4; bases outside the gene matches: 11. The CDR3 runs 16 residues. The CDR3 coding sequence is TGTGCCAGCAGTTCGAACGGACTAGCCGGGGGAGAGACCCAGTACTTC. Protein sequence: CASSSNGLAGGETQYF.

V gene TRBV10-2 combines with J gene TRBJ2-3; D possibly matches TRBD1 or TRBD2 (5 bases each). Per germline, CDR1 WSHSY and CDR2 SAAADI. The CDR3 totals 13 residues. Trimming removed 8 bases at V and 4 bases at J, with 13 bases between. Here the CDR3 DNA reads TGCGCCAGCGAGGGACCCCCAGCAGATACGCAGTATTTT. This sequence encodes CASEGPPADTQYF.

This rearrangement joins TRBV19 to TRBJ1-6; tentatively, D is TRBD1 (6 bases). Germline loops: CDR1 LNHDA, CDR2 SQIVND (reference sequence). The V and J ends lost 11 bases and 8 bases respectively, with 16 bases between them. The CDR3 sequence is 13 residues long. The CDR3 spells CASGAELYSPLHF. The CDR3 region has the DNA TGTGCCTCGGGGGCAGAACTTTATTCACCCCTCCACTTT.

The chain employs TRBV6-1 and TRBJ2-3; TRBD1 might be the D (7 bases). The V end was cut by 6 bases, the J end by 4 bases, with 23 bases between. This CDR3 is built from 17 residues. Germline V lookup: CDR1 MNHNS, CDR2 SASEGT. DNA of the CDR3: TGTGCCAGCAGGGAATTGACAGGGTGGTGGGGGGCAGATACGCAGTATTTT. Its translation: CASRELTGWWGADTQYF.

This chain uses TRBV6-1 with TRBJ2-6; TRBD2 matches at 13 bases. The CDR3 has 17 amino acids. V dropped 4 bases and J dropped 0; count of bases not matched to a gene: 0. The V gene's germline CDR1 is MNHNS and CDR2 SASEGT. The CDR3 region has the DNA TGTGCCAGCAGTGGACTAGCGGGGGGCTCTGGGGCCAACGTCCTGACTTTC. It translates to CASSGLAGGSGANVLTF.

This rearrangement joins TRBV7-2 to TRBJ2-5; 7 bases map to TRBD2. CDR3 length: 15 amino acids. Looked up from germline, CDR1 is SGHTA and CDR2 is FQGNSA. After removal of 1 base from V and 2 bases from J, the junction contained 4 bases not matched to a gene. The CDR3 sequence: CASSLVLAPQETQYF. The CDR3 DNA is TGTGCCAGCAGCTTAGTACTAGCGCCACAAGAGACCCAGTACTTC.

V usage is TRBV7-9 and J usage is TRBJ1-1; D is unclear. The CDR3 has 13 residues. V was trimmed by 2 bases and J by 2 bases, leaving 6 bases between them. Per germline, CDR1 SEHNR and CDR2 FQNEAQ (reference sequence). The CDR3, as DNA: TGTGCCAGCAGCTTACGCGGCAACACTGAAGCTTTCTTT. Its protein product is CASSLRGNTEAFF.

J is TRBJ2-7 and V is TRBV9; TRBD1 matches at 7 bases. This CDR3 is built from 15 residues. J was trimmed by 3 bases and V by 0 bases; bases with no gene match: 6. The germline gives CDR1 SGDLS, CDR2 YYNGEE. The CDR3 sequence: CASSVGRDRNYEQYF. CDR3 bases: TGTGCCAGCAGCGTAGGCCGGGACAGAAACTACGAGCAGTACTTC. Looking up the rest from reference TRBV9 and TRBJ2-7 gives the full variable domain: DSGVTQTPKHLITATGQRVTLRCSPRSGDLSVYWYQQSLDQGLQFLIQYYNGEERAKGNILERFSAQQFPDLHSELNLSSLELGDSALYFCASSVGRDRNYEQYFGPGTRLTVT.

The rearrangement links TRBV25-1 to TRBJ2-5, with 9 bases fitting TRBD2. V trimming: 4 bases; J trimming: 4 bases; junction bases outside the gene matches: 4. The CDR3 covers 14 residues. Germline V gene sequence: CDR1 MGHDK, CDR2 SYGVNS. CDR3 nucleotides: TGTGCCAGCAGTGTTGCGGGGGGGCGAGAGACCCAGTACTTC. Translating gives CASSVAGGRETQYF. Complete variable domain (other parts from reference TRBV25-1 and TRBJ2-5): EADIYQTPRYLVIGTGKKITLECSQTMGHDKMYWYQQDPGMELHLIHYSYGVNSTEKGDLSSESTVSRIRTEHFPLTLESARPSHTSQYLCASSVAGGRETQYFGPGTRLLVL.